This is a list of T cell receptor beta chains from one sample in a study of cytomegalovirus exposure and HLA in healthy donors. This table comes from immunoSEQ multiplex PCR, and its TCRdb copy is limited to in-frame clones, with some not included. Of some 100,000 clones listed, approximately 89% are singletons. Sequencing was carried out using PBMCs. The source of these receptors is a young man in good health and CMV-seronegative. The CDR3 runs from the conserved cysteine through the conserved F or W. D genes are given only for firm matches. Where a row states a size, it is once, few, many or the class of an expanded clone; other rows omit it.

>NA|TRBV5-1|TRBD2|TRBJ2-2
TGCGCCAGCAGCTTGGGACTAGCGGGTACAAGAAACACCGGGGAGCTGTTTTTT
CASSLGLAGTRNTGELFF
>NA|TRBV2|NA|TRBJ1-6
TGTGCCAGCGGCGGGGAGGGGCGCAATTCACCCCTCCACTTT
CASGGEGRNSPLHF
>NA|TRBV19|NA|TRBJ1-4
TGTGCCAGTATGAACAGCCCCAATGAAAAACTGTTTTTT
CASMNSPNEKLFF
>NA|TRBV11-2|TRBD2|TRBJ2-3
TGTGCCAGCAGCCCTACCGGGGGGTACACAGATACGCAGTATTTT
CASSPTGGYTDTQYF
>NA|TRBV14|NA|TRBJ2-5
TGTGCCAGCAGCCGGGGCCCCACCCAGTACTTC
CASSRGPTQYF
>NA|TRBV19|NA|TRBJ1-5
TGTGCCAGTAGTTTGTCGGATCAGCCCCAGCATTTT
CASSLSDQPQHF
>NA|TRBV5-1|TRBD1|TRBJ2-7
TGCGCCAGCAGCCTGGGGACAGGGCAAATCAAGTACTTC
CASSLGTGQIKYF
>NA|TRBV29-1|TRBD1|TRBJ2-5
TGCAGCGTTGAAACCCACAGGGGACAAGAGACCCAGTACTTC
CSVETHRGQETQYF
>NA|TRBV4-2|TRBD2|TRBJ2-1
TGTGCCAGCAGCCAAGTTAGGGCTAGCGGTATCGGGGACAATGAGCAGTTCTTC
CASSQVRASGIGDNEQFF
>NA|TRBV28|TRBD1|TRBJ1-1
TGTGCCAGCAGTAGGGGACAGATGAACACTGAAGCTTTCTTT
CASSRGQMNTEAFF
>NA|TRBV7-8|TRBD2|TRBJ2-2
TGTGCCAGCAGCTTAGCGTCTAGCGGGGGGCACACCGGGGAGCTGTTTTTT
CASSLASSGGHTGELFF
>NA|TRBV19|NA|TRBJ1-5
TGTGCCAGTAGTATGGCTTCAACTAGCCAGCCCCAGCATTTT
CASSMASTSQPQHF
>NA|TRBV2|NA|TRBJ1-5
TGTGCCAGCAGCACTCTTCGGGGGAATCAGCCCCAGCATTTT
CASSTLRGNQPQHF
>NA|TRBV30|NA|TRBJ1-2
TGTGCCTGGAGTTATCGGGGTAATGGCTACACCTTC
CAWSYRGNGYTF
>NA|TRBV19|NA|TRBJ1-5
TGTGCCAGTAGTATTCCAGGCGGGCCGCAGCCCCAGCATTTT
CASSIPGGPQPQHF
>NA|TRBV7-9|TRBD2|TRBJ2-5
TGTGCCAGCAGCCGGACTAGCGGGATCCAAGAGACCCAGTACTTC
CASSRTSGIQETQYF
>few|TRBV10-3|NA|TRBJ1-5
TGTGCCATCAGTGTAGAAGAGTCTAATCAGCCCCAGCATTTT
CAISVEESNQPQHF
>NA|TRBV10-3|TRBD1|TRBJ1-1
TGTGCCACCGCAGACAGGGAGAACACTGAAGCTTTCTTT
CATADRENTEAFF
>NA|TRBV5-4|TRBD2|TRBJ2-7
TGTGCCAGCAGCTTGGCCGGGACTAGCGGGCCCTACGAGCAGTACTTC
CASSLAGTSGPYEQYF
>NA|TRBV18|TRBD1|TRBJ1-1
TGTGCCAGCTCAGAGAAGACAGGGGTGGGCACTGAAGCTTTCTTT
CASSEKTGVGTEAFF
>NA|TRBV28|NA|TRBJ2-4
TGTGCCAGCACGCACAATTCTCCCAAAAACATTCAGTACTTC
CASTHNSPKNIQYF
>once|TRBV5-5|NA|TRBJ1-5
TGTGCCAGCAGCCTCGGACAGAGTAGCAATCAGCCCCAGCATTTT
CASSLGQSSNQPQHF
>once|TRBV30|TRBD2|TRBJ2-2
TGTGCCTGGAGTGCCCCCCGACTAGCGGGGGGGGTCGGGGAGCTGTTTTTT
CAWSAPRLAGGVGELFF
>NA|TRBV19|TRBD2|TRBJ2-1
TGTGCCAGTAGTATACCGGGACTAGCGGGAGTTGGATACAATGAGCAGTTCTTC
CASSIPGLAGVGYNEQFF
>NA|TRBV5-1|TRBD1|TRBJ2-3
TGCGCCAGCAGCTTGGTCGGGGACAGGGCCACAGATACGCAGTATTTT
CASSLVGDRATDTQYF
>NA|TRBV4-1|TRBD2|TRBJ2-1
TGCGCCAGCAGCCAAGAAGGACTAGCGGAGTCCTGGGGCAATGAGCAGTTCTTC
CASSQEGLAESWGNEQFF
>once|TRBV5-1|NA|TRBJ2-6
TGCGCCAGCAGCTTGGCCCAGGGCGGTGGGGCCAACGTCCTGACTTTC
CASSLAQGGGANVLTF
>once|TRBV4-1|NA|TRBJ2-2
TGCGCCAGCAGCCAAGTTGGGGACACCCTCACCGGGGAGCTGTTTTTT
CASSQVGDTLTGELFF
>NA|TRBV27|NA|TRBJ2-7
TGTGCCAGCAGTTTTAGCAGCTCCTACGAGCAGTACTTC
CASSFSSSYEQYF
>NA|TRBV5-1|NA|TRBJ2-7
TGCGCCAGCAGCTTGGAAAGAGGAGAGCAGTACTTC
CASSLERGEQYF
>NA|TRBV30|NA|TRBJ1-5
TGTGCCTGGACTCAGGGAGGATACAATCAGCCCCAGCATTTT
CAWTQGGYNQPQHF
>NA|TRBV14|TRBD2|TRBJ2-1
TGTGCCAGCAGCCAAGAACTCTTAGCGGGAGGGCTCGATGAGCAGTTCTTC
CASSQELLAGGLDEQFF
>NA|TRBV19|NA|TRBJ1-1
TGTGCCAGTAGTATAACAGGGAACACTGAAGCTTTCTTT
CASSITGNTEAFF
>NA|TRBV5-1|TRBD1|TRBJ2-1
TGCGCCAGCAGCTTTAGGGACAGTGAGCAGTTCTTC
CASSFRDSEQFF
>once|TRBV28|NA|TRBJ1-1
TGTGCCAGCAGTTTATATGGGGGCGACAACACTGAAGCTTTCTTT
CASSLYGGDNTEAFF
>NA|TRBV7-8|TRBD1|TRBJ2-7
TGTGCCAGCAGCTCTCGGACGGGACAGGGTGACGAGCAGTACTTC
CASSSRTGQGDEQYF
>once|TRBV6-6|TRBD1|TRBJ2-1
TGTGCCAGCAGTCCGGACAGGTCATACAATGAGCAGTTCTTC
CASSPDRSYNEQFF
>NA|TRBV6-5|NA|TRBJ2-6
TGTGCCAGCAGTTACGCCAGGTCTGGGGCCAACGTCCTGACTTTC
CASSYARSGANVLTF
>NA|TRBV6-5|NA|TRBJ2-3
TGTGCCAGCAGCGCTGGGGCTTCCCCGACAGATACGCAGTATTTT
CASSAGASPTDTQYF
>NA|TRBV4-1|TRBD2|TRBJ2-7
TGCGCCAGCAGCCTCGGACCGTCAAAGCGGGGCGAGCAGTACTTC
CASSLGPSKRGEQYF
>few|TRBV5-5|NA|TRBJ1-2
TGTGCCAGCAGCTTGTCCGGGGGATCGGATGGCTACACCTTC
CASSLSGGSDGYTF
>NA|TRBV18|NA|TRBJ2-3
TGTGCCAGCTCACAGACAGGACCAGATACGCAGTATTTT
CASSQTGPDTQYF
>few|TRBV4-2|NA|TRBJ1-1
TGTGCCAGCAGCGCCCGCAGGCCACGAAACACTGAAGCTTTCTTT
CASSARRPRNTEAFF
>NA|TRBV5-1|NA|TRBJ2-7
TGCGCCAGCAGCTTGGACAGTTACTACGAGCAGTACTTC
CASSLDSYYEQYF
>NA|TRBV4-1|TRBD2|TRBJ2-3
TGCGCCAGCAGCCCCGCCCCCCGGGAGGGGACAGATACGCAGTATTTT
CASSPAPREGTDTQYF
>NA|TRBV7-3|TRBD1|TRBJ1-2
TGTGCCAGCAGCCCCCTAAGAGGTACAGGGGGAGTCTATGGCTACACCTTC
CASSPLRGTGGVYGYTF
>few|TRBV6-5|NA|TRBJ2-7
TGTGCCAGCAGTTACTCGAATACTCCTCGAAACGCCTTTAACTTC
CASSYSNTPRNAFNF
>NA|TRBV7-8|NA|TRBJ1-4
TGTGCCAGCAGCTTCCTACAGAAGACTGAAAAACTGTTTTTT
CASSFLQKTEKLFF
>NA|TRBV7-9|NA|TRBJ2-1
TGTGCCAGCAGCCCACCTTTCGGGAGTGACAATGAGCAGTTCTTC
CASSPPFGSDNEQFF
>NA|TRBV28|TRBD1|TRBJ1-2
TGTGCCAGCAGTCCCCTCCGACAGGGGGAATTGTATGGCTACACCTTC
CASSPLRQGELYGYTF
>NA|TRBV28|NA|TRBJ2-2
TGTGCCAGCAGGACCACCGGCACAGGTTCCGGGGAGCTGTTTTTT
CASRTTGTGSGELFF
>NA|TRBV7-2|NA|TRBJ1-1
TGTGCCAGCAGCCCCGGAGGGCAGATGAACACTGAAGCTTTCTTT
CASSPGGQMNTEAFF
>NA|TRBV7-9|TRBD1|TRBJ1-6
TGTGCCAGCAGCCCACTCCGGGACAGCGCTTTTAATTCACCCCTCCACTTT
CASSPLRDSAFNSPLHF